A selection of T cell receptor beta chains follows, all from one sample in a study of CD8 T cells in Susac syndrome. TCRdb independently ran MiXCR on the immunoSEQ multiplex PCR reads; one entry per CDR3 protein. The top ten clones hold about 0.07% of a sample with fewer than 350,000 distinct CDR3 sequences, approximately 90% of them seen once. The sample was CD4+ T cells from PBMCs. The receptors derive from a human donor with multiple sclerosis. Each CDR3 is given with its conserved first and last residue. Each record gives: V gene, CDR3 protein.

V gene: TRBV4-1
CDR3 protein: CASSLLVGAPFLRHTQYF

V gene: TRBV18
CDR3 protein: CASSPRGGVTDTQYF

V gene: TRBV25-1
CDR3 protein: CASSKGEQYF

V gene: TRBV6-1
CDR3 protein: CASSDRTGTGSTEAFF

V gene: TRBV7-9
CDR3 protein: CASSLGGEGMRAFF

V gene: TRBV20-1
CDR3 protein: CSAPEGGTDTQYF

V gene: TRBV24-1
CDR3 protein: CATSDLAARKHNEQFF

V gene: TRBV6-1
CDR3 protein: CASSTSGRGAKNIQYF

V gene: TRBV20-1
CDR3 protein: CSAETPGLGSYNEQFF

V gene: TRBV6-2/TRBV6-3
CDR3 protein: CASSPRASGRKNNEQFF

V gene: TRBV18
CDR3 protein: CASSPTFGAEAFF

V gene: TRBV3-1
CDR3 protein: CASSTFDNEQFF

V gene: TRBV19
CDR3 protein: CASRESTGAIHGYTF

V gene: TRBV4-3
CDR3 protein: CASSQEGGLWYEQYF

V gene: TRBV6-4
CDR3 protein: CASSPQQASGYNEQFF

V gene: TRBV2
CDR3 protein: CASKPPWSDGYTF

V gene: TRBV29-1
CDR3 protein: CSSSGAHNEQFF

V gene: TRBV27
CDR3 protein: CASRQTGFGQPQHF

V gene: TRBV12-3/TRBV12-4
CDR3 protein: CASGRRVDTQYF

V gene: TRBV12-3/TRBV12-4
CDR3 protein: CASSPYAEKGDIQYF

V gene: TRBV15
CDR3 protein: CATRASGPNEQFF

V gene: TRBV10-3
CDR3 protein: CAISMAAGANVLTF

V gene: TRBV7-3
CDR3 protein: CASRQLAGTNTGELFF

V gene: TRBV5-1
CDR3 protein: CASSLDGETQYF

V gene: TRBV7-9
CDR3 protein: CASSLRQGVTEAFF

V gene: TRBV3-1
CDR3 protein: CASENRGGEAFF

V gene: TRBV5-1
CDR3 protein: CASSAPGGTSSYEQYF

V gene: TRBV18
CDR3 protein: CASSLNRDVEKLFF

V gene: TRBV6-4
CDR3 protein: CASSDTGDGELFF

V gene: TRBV30
CDR3 protein: CAWSSSNYGYTF

V gene: TRBV15
CDR3 protein: CATSTGQPQETQYF

V gene: TRBV18
CDR3 protein: CASSPKPQNTEAFF

V gene: TRBV12-3/TRBV12-4
CDR3 protein: CASSSTGGSLYGYTF

V gene: TRBV13
CDR3 protein: CASSLGPPRRVYEQYF

V gene: TRBV20-1
CDR3 protein: CSARDPGGNQPQHF

V gene: TRBV3-1
CDR3 protein: CASSQDQGSSAKNIQYF